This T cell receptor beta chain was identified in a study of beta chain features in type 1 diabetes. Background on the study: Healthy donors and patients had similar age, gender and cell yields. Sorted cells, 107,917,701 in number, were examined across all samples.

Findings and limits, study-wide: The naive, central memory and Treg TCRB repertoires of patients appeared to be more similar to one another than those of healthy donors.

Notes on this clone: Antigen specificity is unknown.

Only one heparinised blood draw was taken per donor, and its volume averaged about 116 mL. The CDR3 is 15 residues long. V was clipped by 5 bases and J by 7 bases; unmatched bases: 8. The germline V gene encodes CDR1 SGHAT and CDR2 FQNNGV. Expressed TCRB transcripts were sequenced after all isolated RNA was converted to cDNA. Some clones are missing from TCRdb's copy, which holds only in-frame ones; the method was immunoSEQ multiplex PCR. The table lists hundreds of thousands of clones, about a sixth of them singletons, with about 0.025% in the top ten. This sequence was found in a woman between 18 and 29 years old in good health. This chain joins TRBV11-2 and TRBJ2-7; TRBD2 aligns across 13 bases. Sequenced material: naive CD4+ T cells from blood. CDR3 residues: CASSSPTSGRYEQYF. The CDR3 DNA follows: TGTGCCAGCAGCAGCCCGACTAGCGGGAGGTATGAGCAGTACTTC.